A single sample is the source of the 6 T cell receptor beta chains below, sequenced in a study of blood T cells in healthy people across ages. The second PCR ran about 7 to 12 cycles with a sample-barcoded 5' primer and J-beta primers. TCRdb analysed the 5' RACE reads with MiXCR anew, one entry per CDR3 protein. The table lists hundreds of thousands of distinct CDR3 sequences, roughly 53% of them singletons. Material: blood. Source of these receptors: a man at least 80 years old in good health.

CDR3 amino acids: CASSLEPSSKNIQYF. CDR3 in DNA: TGCGCCAGCAGCTTGGAACCGAGCTCCAAAAACATTCAGTACTTC. V is TRBV5-1 and J is TRBJ2-4, with D uncertain. V lost 0 bases and J 2 bases, leaving 9 bases between the germline ends. Germline-derived CDR1 and CDR2 are SGHRS and YFSETQ. The CDR3 contains 15 residues.

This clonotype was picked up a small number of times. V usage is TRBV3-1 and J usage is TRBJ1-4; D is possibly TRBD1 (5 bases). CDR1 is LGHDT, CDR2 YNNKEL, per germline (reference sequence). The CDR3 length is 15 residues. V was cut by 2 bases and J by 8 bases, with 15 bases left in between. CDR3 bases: TGTGCCAGCAGCCAAAGGGGAGAGGTGGCCGAAAAACTGTTTTTT. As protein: CASSQRGEVAEKLFF.

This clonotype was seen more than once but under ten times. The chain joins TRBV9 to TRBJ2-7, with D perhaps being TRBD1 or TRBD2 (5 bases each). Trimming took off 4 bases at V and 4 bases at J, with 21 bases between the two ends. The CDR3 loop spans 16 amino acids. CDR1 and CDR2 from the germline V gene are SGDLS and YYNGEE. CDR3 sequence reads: CASSRTPGTGTYEQYF. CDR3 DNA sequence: TGTGCCAGCAGCCGAACCCCCGGGACGGGAACTTACGAGCAGTACTTC.

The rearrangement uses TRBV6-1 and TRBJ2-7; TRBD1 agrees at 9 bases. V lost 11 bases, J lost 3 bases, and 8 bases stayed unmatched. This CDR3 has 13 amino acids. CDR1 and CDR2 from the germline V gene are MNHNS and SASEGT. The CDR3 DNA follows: TGTGCCTCCCCTCCGGGACAGGGCTACGAGCAGTACTTC. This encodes CASPPGQGYEQYF.

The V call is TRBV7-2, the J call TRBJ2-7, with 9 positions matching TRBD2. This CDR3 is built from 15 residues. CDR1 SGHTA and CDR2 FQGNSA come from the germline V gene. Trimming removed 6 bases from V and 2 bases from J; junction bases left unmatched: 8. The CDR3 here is CASRHPGTSTYEQYF. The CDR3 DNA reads TGTGCCAGCAGACATCCCGGGACTAGCACCTACGAGCAGTACTTC. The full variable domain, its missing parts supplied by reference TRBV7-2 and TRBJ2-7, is GAGVSQSPSNKVTEKGKDVELRCDPISGHTALYWYRQSLGQGLEFLIYFQGNSAPDKSGLPSDRFSAERTGGSVSTLTIQRTQQEDSAVYLCASRHPGTSTYEQYFGPGTRLTVT.

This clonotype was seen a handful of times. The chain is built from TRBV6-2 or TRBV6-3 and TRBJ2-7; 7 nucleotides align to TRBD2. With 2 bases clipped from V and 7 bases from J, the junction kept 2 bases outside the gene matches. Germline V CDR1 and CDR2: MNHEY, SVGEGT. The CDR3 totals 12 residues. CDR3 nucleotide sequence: TGTGCCAGCAGTTACCCGGGAGGAGAGCAGTACTTC. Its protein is CASSYPGGEQYF.